The 25 T cell receptor beta chains below were found in one sample sequenced in a study of blood T cell repertoires in COVID-19. The assay was immunoSEQ multiplex PCR, and TCRdb's table has in-frame clones only and misses some. The table records around 310,000 clones, over 80% of them present only once. Sequenced input: PBMCs or T cells enriched from blood (not recorded which). Receptor source: a man under 40 who had recovered from COVID-19.

The V gene is TRBV12-3 or TRBV12-4, the J gene TRBJ1-4; D remains ambiguous. The CDR3 spans 13 residues. The germline V and J ends were trimmed by 2 bases and 8 bases, with 9 bases remaining between them. CDR3 region: CASSLKGGEKLFF. DNA for the CDR3: TGTGCCAGCAGTTTAAAGGGAGGGGAAAAACTGTTTTTT.

This chain uses TRBV7-9 with TRBJ1-1, with D uncertain. CDR1 SEHNR and CDR2 FQNEAQ come from the germline V gene (reference sequence). The CDR3 contains 14 residues. Trimming removed 2 bases at V and 6 bases at J, with 13 bases between. Here the CDR3 DNA reads TGTGCCAGCAGCTTAAGGGAGCCGAGGGCTGAAGCTTTCTTT. Amino acid sequence: CASSLREPRAEAFF. The entire variable domain, with the rest obtained from reference TRBV7-9 and TRBJ1-1, is as follows: DTGVSQNPRHKITKRGQNVTFRCDPISEHNRLYWYRQTLGQGPEFLTYFQNEAQLEKSRLLSDRFSAERPKGSFSTLEIQRTEQGDSAMYLCASSLREPRAEAFFGQGTRLTVV.

The chain uses TRBV3-1 (or the pseudogene TRBV3-2) and TRBJ2-7; TRBD1 agrees at 7 bases. The germline V gene encodes CDR1 LGHDT and CDR2 YNNKEL (reference sequence). CDR3 length equals 13 residues. Trimming cost V 0 bases and J 7 bases; bases outside gene matches: 3. DNA for the CDR3: TGTGCCAGCAGCCAAGACTCGACAGGGGAGCAGTACTTC. Protein: CASSQDSTGEQYF.

The chain uses TRBV5-1 and TRBJ1-2; 9 bases fit TRBD1. Losses at the gene ends were 4 bases for V and 1 base for J; bases not matched to a gene: 5. The CDR3 contains 15 residues. Germline values: CDR1 SGHRS, CDR2 YFSETQ. Here the CDR3 reads CASSKGQGNNYGYTF. CDR3 DNA: TGCGCCAGCAGCAAGGGACAGGGAAATAACTATGGCTACACCTTC.

The chain links TRBV28 to TRBJ1-2; no reliable D call. V dropped 5 bases and J dropped 4 bases, with 17 bases sitting between them. Germline V gene lookup returns CDR1 MDHEN and CDR2 SYDVKM. The CDR3 covers 15 residues. The CDR3 reads CASSLTREAPYGYTF. DNA of the CDR3: TGTGCCAGCAGTCTCACAAGGGAGGCACCCTATGGCTACACCTTC.

The chain links TRBV7-2 to TRBJ2-7; D unresolved. In germline, CDR1 is SGHTA, CDR2 FQGNSA. The CDR3 length is 15 residues. Trimming left V 5 bases short and J 4 bases short, with 18 bases between. The CDR3 DNA is TGTGCCAGCAGCAACACGAGGCAGTCTCTATACGAGCAGTACTTC. Its protein is CASSNTRQSLYEQYF.

The V and J genes are TRBV6-5 and TRBJ1-2; no definite D call. The V gene lost 6 bases and the J gene lost 8 bases, with 22 bases spanning the gap. Germline V gene sequence: CDR1 MNHEY, CDR2 SVGAGI. The length of the CDR3 is 15 residues. In DNA, the CDR3 is TGTGCCAGCAGCCCCGCGTCCAAAGCTGTTAAAGGCTACACCTTC. Its protein product is CASSPASKAVKGYTF.

This sequence joins TRBV6-2 or TRBV6-3 and TRBJ1-5; 7 nucleotides line up with TRBD1. V lost 5 bases, J lost 3 bases, and 16 bases stayed unmatched. The germline CDR1 and CDR2 sequences are MNHEY and SVGEGT. This CDR3 has 18 amino acids. The chain's CDR3 is CASSHTGAKRVTNQPQHF. DNA for the CDR3: TGTGCCAGCAGTCACACAGGGGCCAAAAGGGTCACCAATCAGCCCCAGCATTTT.

DNA for the CDR3: TGTGCCAGCAGCTTAGTAACGGGGTCCACAGATACGCAGTATTTT. Translating gives CASSLVTGSTDTQYF. The chain recombines TRBV11-2 with TRBJ2-3; D might be TRBD2 (5 bases). V was cut by 1 base and J by 2 bases, with 10 bases left in between. CDR3 length: 15 residues. Germline V gene lookup returns CDR1 SGHAT and CDR2 FQNNGV.

This chain connects TRBV13 to TRBJ1-1, with D possibly TRBD1 on 5 matching bases. This CDR3 contains 17 residues. Germline-derived CDR1 and CDR2 are PRHDT and FYEKMQ (reference sequence). Deletions cut 5 bases from V and 5 bases from J, with 24 bases between. The chain's CDR3 is CASSAPGQMGSGTEAFF. In nucleotides, the CDR3 is TGTGCCAGCAGCGCTCCCGGGCAGATGGGGTCAGGGACTGAAGCTTTCTTT.

The chain couples TRBV10-3 to TRBJ2-7, with 9 positions matching TRBD1. Trimming took 3 bases from V and 4 from J; bases not matched to a gene: 13. The CDR3 is 17 residues long. Germline CDR1 reads ENHRY; CDR2 reads SYGVKD. The CDR3 sequence is CAISDSTIRDRAYEQYF. As DNA, the CDR3 is TGTGCCATCAGTGACTCCACCATCAGGGACAGGGCTTACGAGCAGTACTTC.

The chain uses TRBV18 and TRBJ1-5; 9 bases map to TRBD1. After removal of 6 bases from V and 1 base from J, the junction contained 10 bases not matched to a gene. Germline loops: CDR1 KGHSH, CDR2 LQKENI. The CDR3 loop spans 17 amino acids. The CDR3 reads CASSRDREISSNQPQHF. The CDR3 bases are TGTGCCAGCTCGCGGGACAGGGAAATTTCGAGCAATCAGCCCCAGCATTTT.

This chain joins TRBV5-1 and TRBJ1-5; no reliable D call. Germline-derived CDR1 and CDR2 are SGHRS and YFSETQ. Deletions cut 0 bases from V and 5 bases from J, with 12 bases between. The CDR3 loop spans 15 amino acids. The CDR3 loop reads CASSLDGNGDQPQHF. The CDR3, as DNA: TGCGCCAGCAGCTTGGATGGGAACGGGGATCAGCCCCAGCATTTT.

The chain carries TRBV5-6 and TRBJ1-2, with a tentative D call TRBD1 (6 bases). CDR3 length: 14 residues. Germline CDR1 and CDR2: SGHDT and YYEEEE. Trimming took 0 bases from V and 4 from J, leaving 10 bases between them. The CDR3 DNA follows: TGTGCCAGCAGCTTGGGCCCGGACAGCTATGGCTACACCTTC. Protein: CASSLGPDSYGYTF. The full variable domain, with the rest looked up from reference TRBV5-6 and TRBJ1-2, is DAGVTQSPTHLIKTRGQQVTLRCSPKSGHDTVSWYQQALGQGPQFIFQYYEEEERQRGNFPDRFSGHQFPNYSSELNVNALLLGDSALYLCASSLGPDSYGYTFGSGTRLTVV.

This clone has a handful of counts. V and J are TRBV10-2 and TRBJ2-7; TRBD2 matches at 15 bases. Germline lookup yields CDR1 WSHSY and CDR2 SAAADI. J lost 5 bases, V lost 3 bases, and 5 bases had no gene match. CDR3 length equals 16 residues. CDR3 coding DNA: TGCGCCAGCAGTGATGTCGGACTAGCGGGGGGGCACGAGCAGTACTTC. It yields the protein CASSDVGLAGGHEQYF.

The chain carries TRBV9 and TRBJ1-2; 7 nucleotides agree with TRBD1. J lost 4 bases, V lost 4 bases, and 13 bases had no gene match. Germline assignment: CDR1 SGDLS and CDR2 YYNGEE. There are 16 residues in the CDR3. This chain's CDR3 is CASSQLPRDRVYGYTF. The CDR3 region has the DNA TGTGCCAGCAGCCAACTCCCCAGGGACAGAGTCTATGGCTACACCTTC.

This clone was seen only once. The CDR3 DNA follows: TGTGCCAGCAGCTTAGGACAGCTTTACGAGCAGTACTTC. This translates into CASSLGQLYEQYF. This sequence joins TRBV7-8 and TRBJ2-7; tentatively, D is TRBD1 (5 bases). Trimming removed 1 base from V and 4 bases from J, with 8 bases in between. The V gene's germline CDR1 is SGHVS and CDR2 FQNEAQ. The CDR3 sequence is 13 residues long.

The chain is built from TRBV19 and TRBJ1-5, with D tentatively TRBD1 (5 bases). The CDR3 length is 15 residues. Trimming stripped 3 bases from V and 3 bases from J, with 12 bases between. Germline CDR1 LNHDA, CDR2 SQIVND (reference sequence). The CDR3 region is CASSIRGDYNQPQHF. DNA for the CDR3: TGTGCCAGTAGTATCCGTGGGGACTACAATCAGCCCCAGCATTTT.

This rearrangement joins TRBV11-3 to TRBJ2-6, with a tentative D call TRBD2 (5 bases). This CDR3 has 15 residues. Germline lookup yields CDR1 SGHNT and CDR2 YENEEA. V gave up 5 bases and J gave up 2 bases, with 10 bases separating them. The CDR3 here is CASSPDGTGANVLTF. DNA of the CDR3: TGTGCCAGCAGCCCCGACGGGACTGGGGCCAACGTCCTGACTTTC.

CDR3 nucleotides: TGTGCCTGGAGCGGGACAGGGCCGGGCGAGCAGTACTTC. Residues: CAWSGTGPGEQYF. The chain joins TRBV30 to TRBJ2-7, with TRBD1 matching over 9 bases. The V gene end was trimmed by 3 bases and the J gene end by 6 bases; junction bases not matched to a gene: 6. CDR1 and CDR2 (germline): GTSNPN, SVGIG (reference sequence). The CDR3 loop spans 13 amino acids.

The gene calls are TRBV25-1 and TRBJ2-2; 8 bases agree with TRBD1. Germline CDR1 and CDR2: MGHDK and SYGVNS. The CDR3 extends over 15 amino acids. After removal of 3 bases from V and 7 bases from J, the junction contained 7 bases not matched to a gene. In DNA form, the CDR3 reads TGTGCCAGCAGTGAGGTCCAGGGGGCGGACGGGGAGCTGTTTTTT. It is translated as CASSEVQGADGELFF.

This chain links TRBV6-6 with TRBJ1-4; maybe TRBD1 (6 bases). Germline CDR1 is MNHNY and CDR2 is SVGAGI (reference sequence). Trimming left V 7 bases short and J 6 bases short, with 18 bases between. CDR3 length equals 15 residues. The CDR3 region is CASMRRVRGDEKLFF. CDR3 DNA sequence: TGTGCCAGCATGCGACGGGTCAGGGGCGATGAAAAACTGTTTTTT.

The chain carries TRBV6-5 and TRBJ2-7, with 7 nucleotides matching TRBD1. The CDR3 totals 14 residues. Germline trimming cut 6 bases from V and 2 bases from J; bases unmatched to any gene: 7. CDR1 and CDR2 (germline): MNHEY, SVGAGI. For the CDR3, the DNA is TGTGCCAGCAGCGCTCCGACAGGGACCTACGAGCAGTACTTC. Its protein product is CASSAPTGTYEQYF.

As for this clone: The sample holds other DNA sequences that translate to the same CDR3. V and J are TRBV21-1 and TRBJ2-3; the listed D gene, TRBD1, was not tested against the DNA. TRBV21-1 is described as a pseudogene. The CDR3 is 17 residues long. CDR3 bases: TGTGCCAGCAGCAAAGGCGGGACAGGGGTACCCACAGATACGCAGTATTTT. It codes for CASSKGGTGVPTDTQYF.

The V call is TRBV18, the J call TRBJ1-2; 7 bases are a match to TRBD1. Trimming at V came to 2 bases and at J to 0 bases, leaving 6 bases not matched to a gene. Germline CDR1 reads KGHSH; CDR2 reads LQKENI. This CDR3 is 16 amino acids long. CDR3: CASSPTRGQPNYGYTF. In DNA, the CDR3 is TGTGCCAGCTCACCAACCAGGGGACAGCCTAACTATGGCTACACCTTC.